This T cell receptor (beta chain) was identified in a study of cytomegalovirus exposure and HLA in healthy donors. General study points: There were reportedly fewer N-insertions in an Asian-associated ancestry cluster than the roughly 670-donor mean, in a later analysis. As a later analysis revealed, the rate of TCR association differed by HLA locus, with DRB1 most and HLA-C fewest. TCR beta sequences reportedly predicted the HLA-A and HLA-B alleles of most subjects accurately.

This PCR relied on a set of 60 Vbeta primers and 13 Jbeta primers. In the original processing: In a later analysis, the count reached some 75 million unique TCR beta chains, with 9 million to 11 million shared. The protocol was immunoSEQ multiplex PCR, while the TCRdb copy is restricted to in-frame clones and leaves out a portion. V, J and clone size are those of that table, while D and trimming were read from the DNA. The data contain under 150,000 clones, around 81% of them singletons. About this clone itself: Its antigen is still unknown.

Per germline, CDR1 LGHNA and CDR2 YSLEER. The CDR3 has 14 residues. With 3 bases removed from V and 5 bases from J, the gap between germline ends came to 10 bases. Sequenced sample: PBMCs. The J gene is TRBJ2-2, the V gene TRBV4-3, with a weak D call TRBD2 (5 bases). The receptor was derived from a man in his forties in good health and CMV-seropositive. The CDR3 protein is CASSHDPGTGELFF. The CDR3 coding sequence is TGCGCCAGCAGCCATGACCCGGGGACCGGGGAGCTGTTTTTT.